The rows below give T cell receptor beta chains drawn from one sample of a study of post-analysis software for immune sequencing data. One entry per CDR3 protein, called by TCRdb with MiXCR from the PCR reads. The table shows fewer than 850,000 distinct CDR3 sequences, with roughly 46% occurring only once. The sequenced sample was blood. All receptors derive from a girl aged 10 to 17 with multiple sclerosis. The CDR3 runs from the conserved cysteine through the conserved F or W. The order of the fields is J gene, D gene, clone size, V gene, CDR3 DNA, CDR3 protein. The D gene is left open where the match is weak. Size is stated for part of the rows, as once, few or many counts, or as a class when the clone is expanded.

>TRBJ2-1|TRBD1|.|TRBV5-1
TGCGCCAGCAGCTGGGACAGGGGGCTGTCCTACAATGAGCAGTTCTTC
CASSWDRGLSYNEQFF
>TRBJ2-1|.|.|TRBV14
TGTGCCAGCAGCCAAGCTCGGGGGCGCTCCCAGTTCTTC
CASSQARGRSQFF
>TRBJ2-7|.|few|TRBV7-2
TGTGCCAGCAGCTTATTGCACAGCACCTACGAGCAGTACTTC
CASSLLHSTYEQYF
>TRBJ1-6|TRBD1|few|TRBV6-5
TGTGCCAGCAGTTATGGGACAGGCTCAGCAACCTATAATTCACCCCTCCACTTT
CASSYGTGSATYNSPLHF
>TRBJ2-3|TRBD2|.|TRBV11-2
TGTGCCAGCAGCTTATGGCCCTCTCTAGCGGGAATCTTGAGTAGTACAGATACGCAGTATTTT
CASSLWPSLAGILSSTDTQYF
>TRBJ1-2|.|few|TRBV9
TGTGCCAGCAGCGTAGGCAGGGACTATGGCTACACCTTC
CASSVGRDYGYTF
>TRBJ1-5|.|.|TRBV7-2
TGTGCCAGCAGCCCCGATAGGTCAAAGAGGCCCCAGCATTTT
CASSPDRSKRPQHF
>TRBJ2-7|TRBD2|few|TRBV20-1
TGCAGTGCTAAGTACGGGGGAGGGGCCTACGAGCAGTACTTC
CSAKYGGGAYEQYF
>TRBJ1-5|.|.|TRBV28
TGTGCCAGCAGTTTACCGACAGAGGGCAATCAGCCCCAGCATTTT
CASSLPTEGNQPQHF
>TRBJ2-5|.|.|TRBV20-1
TGCAGTGCTAGCACCAGGGGTTATCCTACGGAGCAGTACTTC
CSASTRGYPTEQYF
>TRBJ2-1|.|.|TRBV7-2
TGTGCCAGCAGCTTATCCCACGGGGCCTCCAATGAGCAGTTCTTC
CASSLSHGASNEQFF
>TRBJ1-2|TRBD1|once|TRBV20-1
TGCAGTGGAGGGACAGGGGGCAGCTATGGCTACACCTTC
CSGGTGGSYGYTF
>TRBJ1-5|TRBD1|few|TRBV20-1
TGCAGTGCTAGCCCCAGGGGGTGGGGGTTTCAGCCCCAGCATTTT
CSASPRGWGFQPQHF
>TRBJ2-1|.|.|TRBV27
TGTGCCAGCAGTTTACCAGATTACAATGAGCAGTTCTTC
CASSLPDYNEQFF
>TRBJ2-7|TRBD1|.|TRBV20-1
TGCAGTGCTAGACCACTGGACAGGGGGTCCTACGAGCAGTACTTC
CSARPLDRGSYEQYF
>TRBJ2-5|TRBD2|.|TRBV6-5
TGTGCCAGCAGTTACTCCCCGACTAGCGTAGAGACCCAGTACTTC
CASSYSPTSVETQYF
>TRBJ2-5|.|few|TRBV29-1
TGCAGCGTTAGTCCTACGGGGACTGAGGCCCAGTACTTC
CSVSPTGTEAQYF
>TRBJ1-4|TRBD1|.|TRBV4-1
TGCGCCAGCAGCCAACTCGGGACAGACAGTATTTCAACTAATGAAAAACTGTTTTTT
CASSQLGTDSISTNEKLFF
>TRBJ1-2|.|.|TRBV28
TGTGCCAGCACTTCCCTCGGAGAGAACTATGGCTACACCTTC
CASTSLGENYGYTF
>TRBJ2-7|.|.|TRBV7-9
TGTGCCAGCAGCTTACTGATGGGCTACGAGCAGTACTTC
CASSLLMGYEQYF
>TRBJ1-2|.|few|TRBV7-9
TGTGCCAGCAGCTTAGGGACATACGAATATGGCTACACCTTC
CASSLGTYEYGYTF
>TRBJ1-5|.|.|TRBV30
TGTGCCTGGACCAAAGAGGAGAATCAGCCCCAGCATTTT
CAWTKEENQPQHF
>TRBJ1-2|TRBD1|few|TRBV29-1
TGCAGCGTTCAAACAGGGGTAGGGGGCTACACCTTC
CSVQTGVGGYTF
>TRBJ2-7|.|.|TRBV6-5
TGTGCCAGCGCAACAAGGAGACAGGTACAGTCCTACGAGCAGTACTTC
CASATRRQVQSYEQYF
>TRBJ2-5|TRBD2|.|TRBV6-1
TGTGCCAGCAGTCCTCTACTAGCGGGACAAGAGACCCAGTACTTC
CASSPLLAGQETQYF
>TRBJ2-1|.|.|TRBV27
TGTGCCAGCAGTATCCAAACCCCCAGGGCCTACTACAATGAGCAGTTCTTC
CASSIQTPRAYYNEQFF
>TRBJ2-4|.|.|TRBV12-5
TGTGCTAGTGGCCTGATCGGGGGAGACATTCAGTACTTC
CASGLIGGDIQYF
>TRBJ2-6|TRBD1|.|TRBV25-1
TGTGCCAGCACAGGGGGCGCTGGGGCCAACGTCCTGACTTTC
CASTGGAGANVLTF
>TRBJ2-1|.|.|TRBV13
TGTGCCAGCAGCCGCGGTAGGGGGAATGAGCAGTTCTTC
CASSRGRGNEQFF
>TRBJ2-1|.|.|TRBV20-1
TGCAGTGCCTCAATGAGCGGCCCTTACAATGAGCAGTTCTTC
CSASMSGPYNEQFF
>TRBJ2-7|.|.|TRBV20-1
TGCAGTGCAGGGTACGAGCAGTACTTC
CSAGYEQYF
>TRBJ2-7|.|.|TRBV12-3/TRBV12-4
TGTGCCAGCAGCGGAGGCCGCTCCTACGAGCAGTACTTC
CASSGGRSYEQYF
>TRBJ1-2|.|few|TRBV3-1
TGTGCCAGCAGCCAAGATGCGGGAGTTAGGGGCTACACCTTC
CASSQDAGVRGYTF
>TRBJ2-1|.|.|TRBV7-2
TGTGCCAGCACTGACCCACAGTACAATGGGCAGTTCTTC
CASTDPQYNGQFF
>TRBJ2-5|.|.|TRBV6-5
TGTGCCAACAGTTACTTTGGGATCCAAGAGACCCAGTACTTC
CANSYFGIQETQYF